The clone carrying this T cell receptor beta chain was seen many times. CDR1 and CDR2 (germline): LGHDT, YNNKEL (reference sequence). The CDR3 runs 17 residues. With V trimmed by 6 bases and J by 7 bases, 17 bases remained unmatched. One entry per CDR3 protein results from TCRdb running MiXCR on the 5' RACE reads. The data contain around 25,000 distinct CDR3 sequences, approximately 4.8% of them seen just once; the ten biggest clones take up 9% to 12%. The data were taken from a study of early T cells in non-severe SARS-CoV-2 infection. As for the study in general: Chains from this unsorted whole-blood bulk RNA could not be paired.

Sequencing was performed on whole blood. This TCR was sampled from an adult who was a healthcare worker with PCR-confirmed SARS-CoV-2 infection or an uninfected control (not recorded which). The chain has TRBV3-1 and TRBJ1-2, with 10 nucleotides matching TRBD1. CDR3 sequence reads: CASSSKTGGTHFPGYTF. CDR3 in DNA: TGTGCCAGCAGTTCCAAGACAGGGGGCACTCACTTCCCTGGCTACACCTTC. Together with reference TRBV3-1 and TRBJ1-2, the CDR3 gives the full variable domain: DTAVSQTPKYLVTQMGNDKSIKCEQNLGHDTMYWYKQDSKKFLKIMFSYNNKELIINETVPNRFSPKSPDKAHLNLHINSLELGDSAVYFCASSSKTGGTHFPGYTFGSGTRLTVV.